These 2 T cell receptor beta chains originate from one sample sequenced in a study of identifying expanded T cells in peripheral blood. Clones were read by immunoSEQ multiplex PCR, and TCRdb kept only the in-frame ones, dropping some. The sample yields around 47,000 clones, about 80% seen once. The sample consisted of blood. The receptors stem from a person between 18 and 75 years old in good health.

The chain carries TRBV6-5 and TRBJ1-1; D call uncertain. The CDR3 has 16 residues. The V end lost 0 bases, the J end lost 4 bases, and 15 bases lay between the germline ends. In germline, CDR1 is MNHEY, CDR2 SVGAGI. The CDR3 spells CASSYSKDGGPTEAFF. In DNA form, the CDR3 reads TGTGCCAGCAGTTACTCGAAGGACGGTGGCCCCACTGAAGCTTTCTTT.

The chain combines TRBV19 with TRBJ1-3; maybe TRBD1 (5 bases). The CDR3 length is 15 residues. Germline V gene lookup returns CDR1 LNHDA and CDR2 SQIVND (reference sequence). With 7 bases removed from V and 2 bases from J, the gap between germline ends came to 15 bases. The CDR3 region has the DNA TGTGCCAGTACCAGGCTTAAGGGGACTGGAAACACCATATATTTT. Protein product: CASTRLKGTGNTIYF.